One T cell receptor (beta chain) is described in this entry. What antigen it recognizes has not been identified. No much larger clonotype is one base removed from it; base qualities were not supplied. The CDR3 runs 15 amino acids, cysteine and phenylalanine included. Just CDR3 DNA is preserved here, 45 bases in frame from base 1. V and J are truncated by 5 bases and 4 bases respectively, leaving an intervening sequence of 17 bases. The germline V gene provides CDR1 MDHEN and CDR2 SYDVKM. Healthy HIV-negative adults with no recently reported acute infections or vaccinations were included as donors. All donors were Caucasian adults living in Nashville, Tennessee, USA. For unsorted samples, some 100 million PBMCs were counted, and genomic DNA was extracted using the QIAamp DNA Blood Mini kit. After blood collection by leukapheresis, PBMCs were isolated using Ficoll-Histopaque density gradient centrifugation and then cryopreserved in the vapor phase of liquid nitrogen.

This record comes from a study of shared clonotypes between healthy human individuals (TCRdb year 2020). In terms of the full investigation: A couple of women and a few men aged 18 to 49 years were included in the cohort. Blood TCR repertoires of roughly five healthy adults were deeply sequenced to estimate repertoire size and the extent of clonotype sharing between individuals. Libraries were prepared and TCR repertoires were sequenced by different laboratories using diverse techniques, in order to increase sequencing depth and limit assay-specific biases. Between about 0.94 and 8.9 billion PBMCs per donor were obtained by leukapheresis.

TCR CDR3 regions were amplified from genomic DNA by multiplex PCR using the deep immunoSEQ assay. For each cell subset, the extracted genomic DNA was distributed evenly across all wells of several immunoSEQ 96-well plates, and each plate served as one replicate. Each replicate PCR for unsorted PBMC received approximately 300 ng genomic DNA, equal to tens of thousands of T cell genomes. Genomic DNA from unsorted PBMC was sequenced over ten immunoSEQ deep assay plates. Purified libraries were measured with a Qubit 3.0 fluorometer, size-checked on a Bioanalyzer 2100, and measured again with the KAPA Library Quantification kit. A separate single-read 150-cycle Illumina NextSeq 550 flow cell was used to sequence each immunoSEQ 96-well plate. As for the original processing: The immunoSEQ output contained only junctional sequences without quality scores, so filtering could not match that applied to full-length reads. To assign V/J genes and CDR3, sequences were annotated against IMGT germline references using PyIR, a Python wrapper for IgBLAST v1.9. Reads were removed for weak V/J assignments (E-value above 1e-6), missing CDR3, stop codons, out-of-frame junctions, or ambiguous translated residues. V3J clonotypes were defined as sequences sharing the same inferred V gene, J gene, and CDR3 amino acid sequence. The percentage overlap between two repertoires was calculated by dividing the number of shared unique clonotypes by the size of the smaller repertoire. Repertoire richness was assessed with RTK rarefaction, the Chao1 estimator, and Recon v2.1 estimates of unobserved clonotypes. TCRdb stores this immuneACCESS table with in-frame sequences only. Part of the clones is absent; in the studies checked, under half of the shortfall reflects unresolved V genes, and no reason is known for the rest. The DNA gave D and trimming, while V, J and clone size come from that table. Across this sample there are fewer than 600,000 clones, with roughly four fifths seen only once. Jointly, the top ten make up more than 10% of the sample.

General conclusions and limits of the study: Because the study included a small number of donors, the genetic and exposure-history diversity represented was limited. Based on pairwise subsampling, the degree of clonotype sharing among donors was expected to be affected by sequencing depth. Sampling was restricted to blood, and TCR repertoires in tissue are likely to differ from TCR repertoires in blood.

Material: PBMCs. This receptor was taken from a woman aged 40 to 50 in good health. Some clones in this sample may be carry-over from other donors' samples. The sequence is built from TRBV28 and TRBJ1-1; the D gene remains uncertain. The DNA reads as follows: TGTGCCAGCAGTGTCCCATCGCGGGTTGGCACTGAAGCTTTCTTT. Its translation is CASSVPSRVGTEAFF.